This TCR beta chain was documented in a study of T-cell memory formation after mild COVID-19. Study outcomes and limitations: Clones that got smaller from day 15 to 85 had even CD4/CD8, while clones growing later tipped toward CD4+. The CD4+ clones that contracted clustered mainly within CM and EM, and the CD8+ clones concentrated in EMRA.

Using its own MiXCR run on the 5' RACE reads, TCRdb lists one record per CDR3 protein. This table holds fewer than 350,000 distinct CDR3 sequences, around 15% found once. This clonotype was found many times. Its antigen is as yet unknown. Sequencing used PBMCs or a T cell subset sorted from them (not recorded which). This receptor was taken from a man between 18 and 35 years old who had mild COVID-19 (a few samples of this study predate the infection). Cell type and time point are not known.

DNA for the CDR3: TGTGCCAGCAGTTTCGACAGGAAAGAGACCCAGTACTTC. Its protein product is CASSFDRKETQYF. This chain uses TRBV12-3 or TRBV12-4 with TRBJ2-5; tentatively, D is TRBD1 (6 bases). Trimming left V 3 bases short and J 3 bases short, with 8 bases between. The CDR3 loop spans 13 amino acids.